This TCR beta chain emerged from a study of CD8 T cells in ankylosing spondylitis. Germline V gives CDR1 SQVTM, CDR2 ANQGSEA. CDR3 length: 13 amino acids. This clonotype was seen a handful of times. As yet, its antigen is unknown. Regarding the study as a whole: Disease-associated clones were reportedly significantly overrepresented in matched ankylosing spondylitis synovial fluid. A CD8+ phenotype characterized the disease-linked clones, which were relatively rare in peripheral blood. There was a TCR beta motif, made of eight highly homologous variants, that appeared characteristic of ankylosing spondylitis blood.

Scientists made TCR beta libraries using quantitative 5'-RACE with molecular barcodes. TCRdb fed the 5' RACE reads into MiXCR, producing one record per CDR3 protein. Here the sample spans 200,000 to 300,000 distinct CDR3 sequences, roughly a third being singletons. The source is a male donor with ankylosing spondylitis or in good health (not recorded which). The rearrangement links TRBV29-1 to TRBJ2-7; 9 bases are a match to TRBD1. Sequencing was carried out using blood, either unsorted or a sorted T cell fraction (not recorded which). CDR3 coding DNA: TGCGGGGCCGGGACAGGGTATCTGGACGAGCAGTACTTC. Protein: CGAGTGYLDEQYF.